This entry features one TCR beta chain sequence. This specimen belongs to a study of Ad26.COV2.S vaccination and SARS-CoV-2 variants. Looking at the study overall: Ad26.COV2.S shots went into the muscle once or twice, 56 days apart.

Germline assignment: CDR1 LGHDT and CDR2 YNNKEL (reference sequence). The V segment lost 5 bases and the J segment 5 bases; nucleotides outside the gene matches: 13. This CDR3 spans 16 amino acids. Sequencing was performed with immunoSEQ multiplex PCR; in TCRdb, only in-frame clones are kept and a portion is missing. The data hold 440,000 or so clones, with 90% observed a single time. Regarding treatment: about 20 received Ad26.COV2.S at low or high dose, single or two shots; several received placebo; per-sample allocation not given. It was on day 63 after the first vaccine or placebo injection that samples were taken.

The TCR was taken from a person between 18 and 59 years old who received the Ad26.COV2.S COVID-19 vaccine or a placebo. The genes are TRBV3-1 (or the pseudogene TRBV3-2) and TRBJ2-5; 8 bases map to TRBD1. Sequences were derived from peripheral blood, sampled in a trial of Ad26.COV2.S vaccine versus placebo. The CDR3 bases are TGTGCCAGCAGCGAACGCCCAGGACAGGGCGGCGAGACCCAGTACTTC. Amino acids: CASSERPGQGGETQYF.